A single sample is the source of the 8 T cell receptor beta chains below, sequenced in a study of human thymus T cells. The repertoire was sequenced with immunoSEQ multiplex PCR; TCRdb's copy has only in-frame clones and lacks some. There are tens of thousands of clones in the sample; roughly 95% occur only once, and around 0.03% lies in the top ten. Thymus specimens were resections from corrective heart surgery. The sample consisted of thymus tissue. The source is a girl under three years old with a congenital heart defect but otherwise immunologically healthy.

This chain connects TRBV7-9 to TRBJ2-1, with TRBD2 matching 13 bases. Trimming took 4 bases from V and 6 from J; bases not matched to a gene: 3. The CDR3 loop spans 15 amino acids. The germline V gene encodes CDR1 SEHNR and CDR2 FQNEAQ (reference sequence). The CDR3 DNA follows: TGTGCCAGCAGCTCCCGACTAGCGGGAGGCAATGAGCAGTTCTTC. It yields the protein CASSSRLAGGNEQFF.

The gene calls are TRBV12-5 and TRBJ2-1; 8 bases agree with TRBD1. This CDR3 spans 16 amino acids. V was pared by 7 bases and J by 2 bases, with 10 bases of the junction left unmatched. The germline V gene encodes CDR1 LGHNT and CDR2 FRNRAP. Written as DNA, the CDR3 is TGTGCTAGTGTCCCCGTGGACAGGGTAACCTACAATGAGCAGTTCTTC. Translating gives CASVPVDRVTYNEQFF. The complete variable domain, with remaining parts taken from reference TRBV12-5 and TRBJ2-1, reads DARVTQTPRHKVTEMGQEVTMRCQPILGHNTVFWYRQTMMQGLELLAYFRNRAPLDDSGMPKDRFSAEMPDATLATLKIQPSEPRDSAVYFCASVPVDRVTYNEQFFGPGTRLTVL.

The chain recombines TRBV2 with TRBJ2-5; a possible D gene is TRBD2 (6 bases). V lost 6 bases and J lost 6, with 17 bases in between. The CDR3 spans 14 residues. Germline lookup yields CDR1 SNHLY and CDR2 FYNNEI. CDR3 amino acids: CASRSGTGVQTQYF. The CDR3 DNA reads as TGTGCCAGCAGGTCCGGGACTGGAGTTCAGACCCAGTACTTC.

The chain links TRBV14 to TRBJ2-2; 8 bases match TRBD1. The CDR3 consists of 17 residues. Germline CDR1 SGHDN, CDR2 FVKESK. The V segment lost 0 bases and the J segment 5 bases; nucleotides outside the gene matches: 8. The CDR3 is CASSQDTRQGWTGELFF. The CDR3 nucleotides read TGTGCCAGCAGCCAAGATACTCGACAGGGGTGGACCGGGGAGCTGTTTTTT.

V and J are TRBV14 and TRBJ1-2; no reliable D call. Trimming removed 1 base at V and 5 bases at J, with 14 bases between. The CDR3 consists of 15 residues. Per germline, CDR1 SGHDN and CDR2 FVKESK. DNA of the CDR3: TGTGCCAGCAGCCAAGTTCGCGGTAGCAGATATGGCTACACCTTC. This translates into CASSQVRGSRYGYTF. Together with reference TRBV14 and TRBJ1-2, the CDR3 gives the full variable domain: EAGVTQFPSHSVIEKGQTVTLRCDPISGHDNLYWYRRVMGKEIKFLLHFVKESKQDESGMPNNRFLAERTGGTYSTLKVQPAELEDSGVYFCASSQVRGSRYGYTFGSGTRLTVV.

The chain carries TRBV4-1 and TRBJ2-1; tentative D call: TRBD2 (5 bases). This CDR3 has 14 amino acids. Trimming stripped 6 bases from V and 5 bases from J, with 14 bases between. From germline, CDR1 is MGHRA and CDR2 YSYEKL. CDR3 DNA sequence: TGCGCCAGCAGTCCCCGGGGTTTCAACAATGAGCAGTTCTTC. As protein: CASSPRGFNNEQFF.

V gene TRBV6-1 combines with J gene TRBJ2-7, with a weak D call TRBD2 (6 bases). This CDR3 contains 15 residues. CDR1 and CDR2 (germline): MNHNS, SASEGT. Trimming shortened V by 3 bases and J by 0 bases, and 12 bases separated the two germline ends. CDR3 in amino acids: CASSEWGVSSYEQYF. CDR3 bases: TGTGCCAGCAGTGAGTGGGGGGTAAGCTCCTACGAGCAGTACTTC.

CDR3 sequence: CASSQEGGNTQYF. CDR3 nucleotides: TGCGCCAGCAGCCAAGAAGGGGGGAATACGCAGTATTTT. This chain links TRBV4-3 with TRBJ2-3; D is tentatively TRBD1 or TRBD2 (6 bases each). With 0 bases removed from V and 7 bases from J, the gap between germline ends came to 8 bases. The CDR3 contains 13 residues. Germline loops: CDR1 LGHNA, CDR2 YSLEER.